The TCR beta chain described here comes from a study of PD-1 blockade in classical Hodgkin lymphoma. Time point specified: cycle 4 day 1 (C4D1), after about 6 weeks of nivolumab. All patients relapsed after autologous stem cell transplantation, and brentuximab vedotin exposure varied. Researchers used magnetic negative selection to pull out pure CD4+ T cells from thawed PBMCs. TCRdb's copy holds only in-frame clones and misses some; the assay was immunoSEQ multiplex PCR. This table has approximately 5,300 clones, about 80% appearing once. The receptor was isolated from a human donor with classical Hodgkin lymphoma. The source material was CD4+ T cells from blood, sampled before the fourth cycle of nivolumab.

This CDR3 reads CASSFGGPPSGGAGSHEQYF. Written as DNA, the CDR3 is TGTGCCAGCAGCTTTGGGGGTCCGCCTAGCGGGGGGGCCGGGTCCCACGAGCAGTACTTC. The chain carries TRBV12-1 and TRBJ2-7; TRBD2 is the table's D call and was not checked against the DNA. TRBV12-1 is a pseudogene. This CDR3 has 20 residues.